This TCR beta chain originates from a study of blood T cell repertoires in COVID-19. About the research overall: From T cells, B-cell-depleted T cells, or PBMCs came the material, which was cDNA or gDNA.

Original handling: Amplification of reference gene primers provided the estimated nucleated cell counts. Assay: immunoSEQ multiplex PCR; the TCRdb copy retains only in-frame clones and omits some. Clone size and V and J calls were adopted from that table, with D and trimming inferred from the DNA. The sample includes around 99,000 clones, 79% of them seen just once. This clone has a handful of counts. This CDR3 is built from 13 residues. The germline V gene encodes CDR1 LNHDA and CDR2 SQIVND (reference sequence). The V end lost 10 bases, the J end lost 1 base, and 13 bases lay between the germline ends.

Specimen: peripheral blood. The chain uses TRBV19 and TRBJ1-1, with D uncertain. The origin of this receptor is a woman aged 80 or over with active or convalescent COVID-19. CDR3 nucleotides: TGTGCCACCGAGGAAACTGGGAACACTGAAGCTTTCTTT. Translated: CATEETGNTEAFF.